Listed here are 14 T cell receptor beta chains from one sample, sequenced in a study of blood T cell repertoires in COVID-19. Data came from immunoSEQ multiplex PCR; TCRdb stores just in-frame clones and leaves some out. Altogether around 240,000 clones are present, around 90% being singletons, with the ten largest covering around 0.87%. Sequencing was carried out using PBMCs or T cells enriched from blood (not recorded which). The receptors shown here come from a man between 50 and 59 years old who had been exposed to COVID-19.

The V and J genes are TRBV15 and TRBJ1-1, with a weak D call TRBD1 (5 bases). CDR3 size: 15 residues. The V end lost 3 bases, the J end lost 3 bases, and 14 bases lay between the germline ends. Germline CDR1 reads LNHNV; CDR2 reads YYDKDF (reference sequence). CDR3 coding DNA: TGTGCCACCAGCAGCTATCAGGGCTATCACACTGAAGCTTTCTTT. Protein sequence: CATSSYQGYHTEAFF.

The chain links TRBV4-1 to TRBJ1-5, with a possible D match to TRBD1 (5 bases). Trimming pared 2 bases from V and 7 bases from J, leaving 12 bases between. Germline V gene sequence: CDR1 MGHRA, CDR2 YSYEKL. The CDR3 extends over 14 amino acids. DNA for the CDR3: TGCGCCAGCAGCCAAAGGGCGGGGACGCAGCCCCAGCATTTT. This sequence encodes CASSQRAGTQPQHF.

As for this clone: One end of the junction varies from germline; a read error may be responsible. The gene calls are TRBV27 and TRBJ1-2; D is possibly TRBD1 (6 bases). Germline CDR1 MNHEY, CDR2 SMNVEV (reference sequence). The CDR3 covers 13 residues. Written as DNA, the CDR3 is TGTGCCAGCAGCTACTCCGGGACACCCAACCTTACGTTC. This translates into CASSYSGTPNLTF.

This chain connects TRBV5-1 to TRBJ2-5; maybe TRBD1 (5 bases). Germline-derived CDR1 and CDR2 are SGHRS and YFSETQ. The CDR3 covers 14 residues. V was clipped by 4 bases and J by 2 bases, with 12 bases between them. The CDR3 sequence: CASSKRGPQETQYF. CDR3 sequence (DNA): TGCGCCAGCAGCAAAAGGGGCCCACAAGAGACCCAGTACTTC.

This rearrangement joins TRBV7-2 to TRBJ2-5; tentatively, D is TRBD2 (5 bases). V was shortened by 2 bases and J by 4 bases, with 14 bases between the two germline ends. The CDR3 sequence is 15 residues long. Germline V CDR1 and CDR2: SGHTA, FQGNSA. The CDR3 DNA reads as TGTGCCAGCAGCTTAACAGAGGGCCTGGCAGAGACCCAGTACTTC. Translated, it gives CASSLTEGLAETQYF.

The chain carries TRBV7-3 and TRBJ1-6, with a possible D match to TRBD1 (5 bases). Trimming pared 5 bases from V and 5 bases from J, leaving 10 bases between. Looked up from germline, CDR1 is SGHTA and CDR2 is FQGTGA. The CDR3 is 14 residues long. For the CDR3, the DNA is TGTGCCAGCAGCCAAGACAGTCATAATTCACCCCTCCACTTT. Its translation: CASSQDSHNSPLHF.

This chain links TRBV7-8 with TRBJ1-2; 8 bases are shared with TRBD1. The trim removed 6 bases at V and 2 bases at J, leaving 8 bases unmatched. The length of the CDR3 is 15 residues. CDR1 is SGHVS, CDR2 FQNEAQ, per germline. DNA for the CDR3: TGTGCCAGCAGATCCGGGACAGGCAGAAACTATGGCTACACCTTC. Encoded protein: CASRSGTGRNYGYTF.

The V call is TRBV24-1, the J call TRBJ1-2; D is perhaps TRBD1 (5 bases). Germline CDR1 and CDR2: KGHDR and SFDVKD. The CDR3 extends over 16 amino acids. V dropped 4 bases and J dropped 4 bases, with 18 bases sitting between them. Here the CDR3 DNA reads TGTGCCACCAGTGAATCCCCTGGGGCGAGCCCCTATGGCTACACCTTC. Translation gives CATSESPGASPYGYTF.

V usage is TRBV2 and J usage is TRBJ1-5; 7 bases match TRBD1. V dropped 6 bases and J dropped 8; count of bases not matched to a gene: 7. The CDR3 loop spans 13 amino acids. Germline lookup yields CDR1 SNHLY and CDR2 FYNNEI. CDR3 nucleotide sequence: TGTGCCAGCAGAAGAACAGGGGAGAAGCCCCAGCATTTT. Amino acids: CASRRTGEKPQHF.

The chain combines TRBV7-3 with TRBJ2-5; 7 bases align to TRBD1. V lost 4 bases, J lost 3 bases, and 2 bases stayed unmatched. The CDR3 contains 13 residues. Germline V lookup: CDR1 SGHTA, CDR2 FQGTGA. The CDR3 sequence: CASSWDSEETQYF. CDR3 in DNA: TGTGCCAGCAGCTGGGACAGCGAAGAGACCCAGTACTTC.

The chain links TRBV9 to TRBJ2-1, with 10 bases that match TRBD2. CDR1 is SGDLS and CDR2 is YYNGEE in the germline V gene. Trimming cost V 5 bases and J 5 bases; bases outside gene matches: 7. The CDR3 length is 15 residues. CDR3 sequence reads: CASRASGGRHNEQFF. CDR3 bases: TGTGCCAGCAGAGCTAGCGGGGGTAGGCACAATGAGCAGTTCTTC.

This clone appeared once. The V and J genes are TRBV19 and TRBJ2-3; a weak D match, TRBD1 (6 bases). The CDR3 is 15 amino acids. Trimming took 6 bases from V and 4 from J, leaving 17 bases between them. CDR1 LNHDA and CDR2 SQIVND come from the germline V gene (reference sequence). The CDR3 nucleotides are TGTGCCAGTAGGCAACCGGGACAAGTAGCAGATACGCAGTATTTT. Translated: CASRQPGQVADTQYF.

The chain recombines TRBV19 with TRBJ1-1, with TRBD1 matching 9 bases. This CDR3 contains 17 residues. Germline-derived CDR1 and CDR2 are LNHDA and SQIVND (reference sequence). V dropped 3 bases and J dropped 1; count of bases not matched to a gene: 9. The CDR3, as DNA: TGTGCCAGTAGTATCTTCCCGGGACAGGGTTCGAACACTGAAGCTTTCTTT. Residues: CASSIFPGQGSNTEAFF.

This sequence joins TRBV7-2 and TRBJ1-1, with D hard to call. V was clipped by 3 bases and J by 1 base, with 9 bases between them. The CDR3 contains 14 residues. Germline CDR1 and CDR2: SGHTA and FQGNSA. The CDR3 DNA follows: TGTGCCAGCAGCTTCTGGGCGCCGAACACTGAAGCTTTCTTT. It specifies CASSFWAPNTEAFF.